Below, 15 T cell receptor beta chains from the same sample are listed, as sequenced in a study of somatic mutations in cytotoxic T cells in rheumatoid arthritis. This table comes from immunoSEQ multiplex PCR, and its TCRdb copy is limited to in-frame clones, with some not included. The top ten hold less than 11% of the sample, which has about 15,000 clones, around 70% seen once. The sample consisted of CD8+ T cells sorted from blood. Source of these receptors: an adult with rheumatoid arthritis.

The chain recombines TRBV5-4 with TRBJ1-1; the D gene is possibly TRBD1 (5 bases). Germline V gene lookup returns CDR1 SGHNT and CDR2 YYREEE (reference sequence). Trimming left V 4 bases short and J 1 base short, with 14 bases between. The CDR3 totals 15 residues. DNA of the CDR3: TGTGCCAGCAGCATACTGACAGAGAAGAACACTGAAGCTTTCTTT. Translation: CASSILTEKNTEAFF.

CDR3: CASSVSGGVYNEQFF. The CDR3 nucleotides are TGTGCCAGCAGCGTTAGCGGGGGGGTCTACAATGAGCAGTTCTTC. The rearrangement joins TRBV9 to TRBJ2-1, with 11 positions matching TRBD2. Unmatched junction bases numbered 1, after V lost 2 bases and J lost 3 bases. The CDR3 is made up of 15 amino acids. CDR1 is SGDLS, CDR2 YYNGEE, per germline. Together with reference TRBV9 and TRBJ2-1, the CDR3 gives the full variable domain: DSGVTQTPKHLITATGQRVTLRCSPRSGDLSVYWYQQSLDQGLQFLIQYYNGEERAKGNILERFSAQQFPDLHSELNLSSLELGDSALYFCASSVSGGVYNEQFFGPGTRLTVL.

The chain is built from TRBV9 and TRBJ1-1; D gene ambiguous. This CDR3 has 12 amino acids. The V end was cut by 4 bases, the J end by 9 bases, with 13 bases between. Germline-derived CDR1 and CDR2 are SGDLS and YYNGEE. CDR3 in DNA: TGTGCCAGCAGCCCTTACCAGAAACAAGCTTTCTTT. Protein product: CASSPYQKQAFF.

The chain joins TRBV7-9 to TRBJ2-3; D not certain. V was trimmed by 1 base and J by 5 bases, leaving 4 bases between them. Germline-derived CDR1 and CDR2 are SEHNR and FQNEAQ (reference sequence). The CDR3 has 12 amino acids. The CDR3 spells CASSLGVDTQYF. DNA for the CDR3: TGTGCCAGCAGCTTAGGGGTAGATACGCAGTATTTT.

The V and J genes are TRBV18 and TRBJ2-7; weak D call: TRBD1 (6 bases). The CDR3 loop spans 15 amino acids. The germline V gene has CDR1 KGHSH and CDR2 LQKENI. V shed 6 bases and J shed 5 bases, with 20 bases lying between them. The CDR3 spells CASSPPNPRGHEQYF. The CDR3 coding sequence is TGTGCCAGCTCGCCCCCTAATCCCAGGGGCCACGAGCAGTACTTC.

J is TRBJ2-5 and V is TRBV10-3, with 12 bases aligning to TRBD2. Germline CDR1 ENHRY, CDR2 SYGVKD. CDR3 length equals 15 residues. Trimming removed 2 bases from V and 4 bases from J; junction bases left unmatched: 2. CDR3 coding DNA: TGTGCCATCAGTGAGGGACTAGCGGGGATAGAGACCCAGTACTTC. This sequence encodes CAISEGLAGIETQYF.

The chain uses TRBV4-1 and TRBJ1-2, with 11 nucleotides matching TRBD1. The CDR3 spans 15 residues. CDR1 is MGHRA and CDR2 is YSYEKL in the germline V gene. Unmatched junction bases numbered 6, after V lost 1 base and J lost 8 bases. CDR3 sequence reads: CASSQVAGTGGGYTF. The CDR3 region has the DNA TGCGCCAGCAGCCAAGTCGCCGGGACAGGGGGAGGCTACACCTTC.

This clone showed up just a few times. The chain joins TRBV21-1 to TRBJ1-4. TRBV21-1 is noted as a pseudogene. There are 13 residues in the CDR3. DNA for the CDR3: TGTGCCAGCAGCAAAGAAAGATGGTTAAAACTGTTTTTT. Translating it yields CASSKERWLKLFF.

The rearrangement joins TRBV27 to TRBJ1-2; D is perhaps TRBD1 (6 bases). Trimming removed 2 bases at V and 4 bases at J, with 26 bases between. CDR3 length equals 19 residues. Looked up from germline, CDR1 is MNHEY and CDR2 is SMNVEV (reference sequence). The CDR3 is CASSLGGRTPRTLPYGYTF. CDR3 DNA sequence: TGTGCCAGCAGTTTAGGGGGCAGGACCCCTCGTACCCTGCCCTATGGCTACACCTTC.

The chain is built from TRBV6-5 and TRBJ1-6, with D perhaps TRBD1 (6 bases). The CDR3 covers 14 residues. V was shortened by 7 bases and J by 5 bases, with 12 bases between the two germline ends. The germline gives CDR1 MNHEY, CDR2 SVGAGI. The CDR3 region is CASTYDRNNSPLHF. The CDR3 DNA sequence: TGTGCCAGCACTTATGACAGGAATAATTCACCCCTCCACTTT.

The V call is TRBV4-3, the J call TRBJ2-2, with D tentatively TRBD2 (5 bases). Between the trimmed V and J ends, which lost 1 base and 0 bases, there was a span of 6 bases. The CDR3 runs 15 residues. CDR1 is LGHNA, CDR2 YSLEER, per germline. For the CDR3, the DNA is TGCGCCAGCAGCCAAGGGACTGCGAACACCGGGGAGCTGTTTTTT. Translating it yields CASSQGTANTGELFF.

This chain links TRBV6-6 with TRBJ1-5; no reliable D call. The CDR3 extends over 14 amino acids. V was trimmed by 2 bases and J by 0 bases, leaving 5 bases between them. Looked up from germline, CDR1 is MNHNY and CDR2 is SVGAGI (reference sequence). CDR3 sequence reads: CASSYAISNQPQHF. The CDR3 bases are TGTGCCAGCAGTTACGCCATTAGCAATCAGCCCCAGCATTTT.

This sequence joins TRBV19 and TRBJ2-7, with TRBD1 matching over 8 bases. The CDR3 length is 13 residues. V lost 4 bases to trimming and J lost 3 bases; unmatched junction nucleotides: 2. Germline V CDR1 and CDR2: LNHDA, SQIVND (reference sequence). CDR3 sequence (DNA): TGTGCCAGTAGTACCGACAGGGGCTACGAGCAGTACTTC. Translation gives CASSTDRGYEQYF.

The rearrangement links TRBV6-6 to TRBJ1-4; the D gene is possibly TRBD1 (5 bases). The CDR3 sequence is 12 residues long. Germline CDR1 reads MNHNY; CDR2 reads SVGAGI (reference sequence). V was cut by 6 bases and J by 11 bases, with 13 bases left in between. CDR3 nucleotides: TGTGCCAGCAGAGACCAAGGGGTGAAACTGTTTTTT. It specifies CASRDQGVKLFF.

CDR3 nucleotide sequence: TGTGCCAGTACCCGGAGGGTGGGTGAAAAACTGTTTTTT. Amino acids: CASTRRVGEKLFF. The chain recombines TRBV19 with TRBJ1-4, with unresolved D. V lost 7 bases and J lost 7, with 13 bases in between. The CDR3 is 13 amino acids. Germline CDR1 LNHDA, CDR2 SQIVND (reference sequence).